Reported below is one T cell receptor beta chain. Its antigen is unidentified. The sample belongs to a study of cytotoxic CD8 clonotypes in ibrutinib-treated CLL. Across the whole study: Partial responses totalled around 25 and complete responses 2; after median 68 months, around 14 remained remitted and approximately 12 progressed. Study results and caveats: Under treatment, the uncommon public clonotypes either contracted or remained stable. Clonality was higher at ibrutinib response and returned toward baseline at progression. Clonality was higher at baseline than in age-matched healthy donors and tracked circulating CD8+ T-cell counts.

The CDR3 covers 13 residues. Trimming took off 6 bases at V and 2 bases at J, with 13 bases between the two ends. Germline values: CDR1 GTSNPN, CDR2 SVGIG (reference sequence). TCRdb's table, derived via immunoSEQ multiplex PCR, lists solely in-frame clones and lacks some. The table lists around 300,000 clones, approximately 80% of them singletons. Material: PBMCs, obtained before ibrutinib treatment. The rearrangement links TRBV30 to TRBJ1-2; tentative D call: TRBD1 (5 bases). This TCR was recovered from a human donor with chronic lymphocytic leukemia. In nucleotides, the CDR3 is TGTGCCTGTCCGTACAGGTACAACTATGGCTACACCTTC. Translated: CACPYRYNYGYTF.